This T cell receptor (beta chain) originates from a study of shared clonotypes between healthy human individuals (dated by TCRdb to the early 2020s). About the investigation overall: A couple of women and a few men aged 18 to 49 years were included in the cohort. For each donor, three plates each were used for CD4 naive and CD4 memory, two plates were used for CD8 naive, and one plate was used for CD8 memory. To estimate repertoire size and how much clonotype sharing occurs between individuals, the study deeply sequenced the blood TCR repertoires of a handful of healthy adults. Different laboratories and diverse techniques were used to prepare libraries and sequence TCR repertoires, to increase sequencing depth and limit assay-specific biases. Per donor, leukapheresis produced somewhere between about 0.94 and 9.5 billion PBMCs.

CD8 naive samples consisted of CD45RO-negative cells that were positively selected for CCR7, yielding a CD45RA+CCR7+ population without TemRA cells. Healthy HIV-negative adults with no recently reported acute infections or vaccinations were included as donors. Only Caucasian adults living in Nashville, Tennessee, USA were represented among the donors. After blood collection by leukapheresis, PBMCs were isolated using Ficoll-Histopaque density gradient centrifugation and then cryopreserved in the vapor phase of liquid nitrogen. Analytical flow cytometry was used to check the purity and quantity of every magnetically sorted T cell population. Each sorted fraction had its genomic DNA isolated and then quantified by UV absorbance on a Nanodrop 2000c. General study outcomes and caveats: The genetic and exposure-history diversity represented was limited by the small number of donors. Naive subsets generally had larger estimated clonotype richness than memory subsets did. Higher generation probabilities were observed for clonotypes shared by all four sorted-subset donors than for non-shared clonotypes. Sampling was restricted to blood, and TCR repertoires in tissues likely differ from the TCR repertoires found in blood. Rarefaction of sorted-subset datasets indicated incomplete sequencing despite the large sequencing depth. Based on pairwise subsampling, the degree of clonotype sharing among donors was expected to be affected by sequencing depth. When four donors were compared, the shared fraction of clonotypes was approximately 5% for naive CD4, approximately 3.3% for naive CD8, roughly 2.3% for memory CD4, and 0.4% for memory CD8.

The germline V gene (reference sequence) provides CDR1 MNHEY and CDR2 SMNVEV. The CDR3 measures 13 amino acids from cysteine to phenylalanine. Solely the CDR3 DNA is kept, with 39 bases framed from the first base. V was cut back by 2 bases and J by 4 bases, leaving a gap of 9 bases between them. TCR CDR3 regions were amplified from genomic DNA by multiplex PCR using the deep immunoSEQ assay. Extracted genomic DNA from each cell subset was spread evenly across all wells of several immunoSEQ 96-well plates, with each plate serving as a replicate. For sorted subsets, each replicate PCR was loaded with 200 to 250 ng genomic DNA, equivalent to about 30,000 T cell genomes. Purified libraries were measured with a Qubit 3.0 fluorometer, size-checked on a Bioanalyzer 2100, and measured again with the KAPA Library Quantification kit. Every immunoSEQ 96-well plate was sequenced on a separate single-read 150-cycle Illumina NextSeq 550 flow cell. As for the original processing: Because the immunoSEQ output included only junctional sequences and no quality scores, the filtering could not be the same as the filtering used for full-length reads. To assign V/J genes and CDR3, sequences were annotated using PyIR, a Python wrapper for IgBLAST v1.9, with IMGT germline references. Reads were removed for weak V/J assignments (E-value above 1e-6), missing CDR3, stop codons, out-of-frame junctions, or ambiguous translated residues. V3J clonotypes were defined by identical inferred V gene, J gene, and CDR3 amino acid sequence. Percentage overlap between repertoires was calculated by dividing the number of shared unique clonotypes by the size of the smaller repertoire. Three approaches were used to assess repertoire richness: RTK rarefaction, the Chao1 estimator, and Recon v2.1 estimates of unobserved clonotypes. OLGA was used to compute generation probabilities for all TCRbeta clonotypes that the gDNA method yielded from a handful of donors. The immuneACCESS repertoire file appears here via TCRdb, limited to in-frame rearrangements. These files lack a portion of the clones; in checked studies, under half of the deficit traces to unresolved V genes, and the cause of the others is not known. Clone size and the V and J calls come from that table; the DNA yielded D and trimming. For this sample the table gives about 2.1 million clones, of which about 93% were detected only once. The top ten clones comprise 1.5% to 2% of the sample.

Turning to this clone: This clone's antigen is unknown. Base-call qualities are not available, and no considerably larger clone is one nucleotide away.

Specimen: naive CD8+ T cells from PBMCs. This specimen's cell subset or site label, per the study, means: CD45RA+CCR7+. The source of this sequence is a man younger than 35 in good health. Some clones in this sample may be carry-over from other donors' samples. The sequence joins TRBV27 to TRBJ2-7; no D gene call is confident. Here is the DNA: TGTGCCAGCAGTTTAGGACGGCCATACGAGCAGTACTTC. Its translation reads: CASSLGRPYEQYF.